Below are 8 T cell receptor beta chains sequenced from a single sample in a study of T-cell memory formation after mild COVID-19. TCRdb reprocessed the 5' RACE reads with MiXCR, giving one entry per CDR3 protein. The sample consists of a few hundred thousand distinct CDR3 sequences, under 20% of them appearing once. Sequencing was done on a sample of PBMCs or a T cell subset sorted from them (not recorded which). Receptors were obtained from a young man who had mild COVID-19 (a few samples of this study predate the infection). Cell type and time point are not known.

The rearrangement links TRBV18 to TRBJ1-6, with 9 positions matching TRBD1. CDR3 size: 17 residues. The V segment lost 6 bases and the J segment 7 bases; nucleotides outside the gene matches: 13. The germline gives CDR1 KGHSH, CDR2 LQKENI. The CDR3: CASSPTGGSGVNSPLHF. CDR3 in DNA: TGTGCCAGCTCTCCAACAGGGGGCTCCGGAGTAAATTCACCCCTCCACTTT.

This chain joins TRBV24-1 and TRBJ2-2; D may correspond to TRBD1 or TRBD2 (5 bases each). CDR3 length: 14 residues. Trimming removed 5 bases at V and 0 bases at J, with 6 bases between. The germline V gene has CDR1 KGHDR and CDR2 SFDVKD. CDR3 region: CATSGGPNTGELFF. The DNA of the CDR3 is TGTGCCACCAGTGGGGGACCGAACACCGGGGAGCTGTTTTTT.

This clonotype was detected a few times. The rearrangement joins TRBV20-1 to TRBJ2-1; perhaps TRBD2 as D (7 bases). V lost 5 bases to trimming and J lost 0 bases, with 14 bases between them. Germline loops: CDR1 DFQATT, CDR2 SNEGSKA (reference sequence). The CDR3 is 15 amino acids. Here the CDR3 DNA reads TGCAGTGCTTTAAAGGGGGGGAGCTCCTACAATGAGCAGTTCTTC. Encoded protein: CSALKGGSSYNEQFF.

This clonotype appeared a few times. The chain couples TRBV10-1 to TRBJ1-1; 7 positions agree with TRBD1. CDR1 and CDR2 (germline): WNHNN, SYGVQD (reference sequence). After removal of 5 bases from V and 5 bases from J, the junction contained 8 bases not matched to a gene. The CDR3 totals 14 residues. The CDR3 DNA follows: TGCGCCAGCAGTAGAGGGGGCGCCGAGACTGAAGCTTTCTTT. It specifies CASSRGGAETEAFF.

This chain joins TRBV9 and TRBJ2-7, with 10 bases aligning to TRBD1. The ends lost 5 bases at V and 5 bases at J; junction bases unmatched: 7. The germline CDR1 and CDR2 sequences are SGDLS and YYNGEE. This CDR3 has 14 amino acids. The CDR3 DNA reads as TGTGCCAGCAGTCGAAGACAGGGGGCCGACGAGCAGTACTTC. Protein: CASSRRQGADEQYF.

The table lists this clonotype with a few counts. DNA of the CDR3: TGTGCCAGCAGTGACTCTTATAGGGTCCACGAGCAGTACTTC. Residues: CASSDSYRVHEQYF. The chain carries TRBV2 and TRBJ2-7; D not certain. Germline lookup yields CDR1 SNHLY and CDR2 FYNNEI. Trimming removed 3 bases at V and 5 bases at J, with 14 bases between. CDR3 size: 14 residues.

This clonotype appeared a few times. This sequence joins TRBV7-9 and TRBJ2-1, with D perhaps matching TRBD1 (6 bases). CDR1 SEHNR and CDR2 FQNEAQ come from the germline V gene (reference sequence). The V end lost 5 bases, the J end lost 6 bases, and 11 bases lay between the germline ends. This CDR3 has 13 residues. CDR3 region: CASSRTGSNEQFF. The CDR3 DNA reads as TGTGCCAGCAGCAGAACAGGGTCCAATGAGCAGTTCTTC.

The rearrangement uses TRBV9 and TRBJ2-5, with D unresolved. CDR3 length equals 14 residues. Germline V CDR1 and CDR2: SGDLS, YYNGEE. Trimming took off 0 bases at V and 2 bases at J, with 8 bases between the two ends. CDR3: CASSVDVTQETQYF. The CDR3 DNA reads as TGTGCCAGCAGCGTAGACGTCACACAAGAGACCCAGTACTTC.